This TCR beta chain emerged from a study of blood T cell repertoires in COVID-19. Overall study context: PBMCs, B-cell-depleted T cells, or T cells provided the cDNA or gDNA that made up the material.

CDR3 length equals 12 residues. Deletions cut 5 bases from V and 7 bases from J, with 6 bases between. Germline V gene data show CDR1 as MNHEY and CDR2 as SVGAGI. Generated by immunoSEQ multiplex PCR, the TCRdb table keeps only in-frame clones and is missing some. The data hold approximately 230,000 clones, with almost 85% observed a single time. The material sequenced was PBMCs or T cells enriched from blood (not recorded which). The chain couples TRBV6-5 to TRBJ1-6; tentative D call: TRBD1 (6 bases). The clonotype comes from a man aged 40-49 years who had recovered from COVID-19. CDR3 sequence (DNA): TGTGCCAGCAGTACAGGGAATTCACCCCTCCACTTT. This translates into CASSTGNSPLHF.